These 26 T cell receptor beta chains came from one sample sequenced in a study of cytomegalovirus exposure and HLA in healthy donors. Sequencing was performed with immunoSEQ multiplex PCR; in TCRdb, only in-frame clones are kept and a portion is missing. The sample holds around 220,000 clones; 85% to 90% are singletons and the top ten take around 3%. Sequencing was carried out using PBMCs. Every receptor here comes from a young woman in good health and CMV-seronegative.

CDR3 DNA sequence: TGTGCCAGCAGTGCCCGGCCCCTCGACAGGAAGAACACTGAAGCTTTCTTT. It encodes CASSARPLDRKNTEAFF. The rearrangement links TRBV25-1 to TRBJ1-1, with D possibly matching TRBD1 (6 bases). This CDR3 region has 17 residues. Per the germline V gene, CDR1 is MGHDK and CDR2 is SYGVNS. V dropped 4 bases and J dropped 1 base, with 19 bases sitting between them.

This chain joins TRBV27 and TRBJ2-7, with TRBD2 matching over 9 bases. The V gene end was trimmed by 7 bases and the J gene end by 8 bases; junction bases not matched to a gene: 9. CDR3 length: 13 residues. Germline V lookup: CDR1 MNHEY, CDR2 SMNVEV (reference sequence). The DNA of the CDR3 is TGTGCCAGCACCCCGACTAGCGGAGGCCAGCAGTACTTC. Protein product: CASTPTSGGQQYF.

The V call is TRBV4-2, the J call TRBJ2-5, with a weak D call TRBD1 (5 bases). Germline CDR1 reads LGHNA; CDR2 reads YNFKEQ. The V gene lost 0 bases and the J gene lost 1 base, with 9 bases spanning the gap. The CDR3 covers 15 residues. The CDR3 sequence: CASSQEGRTQETQYF. CDR3 DNA: TGTGCCAGCAGCCAAGAGGGGCGGACCCAAGAGACCCAGTACTTC.

The genes are TRBV28 and TRBJ2-7; 9 bases align to TRBD1. CDR3 length: 15 residues. The V and J ends lost 6 bases and 4 bases, in that order; junction bases with no gene match: 10. Germline CDR1 MDHEN, CDR2 SYDVKM. The CDR3 nucleotides read TGTGCCAGCAGACCTGAACCGGGACAGGGTTACGAGCAGTACTTC. It translates to CASRPEPGQGYEQYF.

The CDR3 reads CASSYSRGNYGYTF. The CDR3 DNA reads TGTGCCAGCAGTTACTCGCGGGGGAACTATGGCTACACCTTC. V is TRBV6-6 and J is TRBJ1-2, with D possibly being TRBD1 (5 bases). The CDR3 has 14 amino acids. Germline V gene lookup returns CDR1 MNHNY and CDR2 SVGAGI (reference sequence). The V and J ends lost 0 bases and 2 bases respectively, with 7 bases between them.

This clone was recorded once. This chain joins TRBV2 and TRBJ1-2; tentative D call: TRBD1 (6 bases). Trimming took 6 bases from V and 4 from J, leaving 21 bases between them. Germline V gives CDR1 SNHLY, CDR2 FYNNEI. The CDR3 is made up of 16 amino acids. This chain's CDR3 is CASRMDRGGGSYGYTF. The DNA of the CDR3 is TGTGCCAGCAGGATGGACCGGGGAGGGGGGAGCTATGGCTACACCTTC. Filled out from reference TRBV2 and TRBJ1-2, the complete variable domain reads EPEVTQTPSHQVTQMGQEVILRCVPISNHLYFYWYRQILGQKVEFLVSFYNNEISEKSEIFDDQFSVERPDGSNFTLKIRSTKLEDSAMYFCASRMDRGGGSYGYTFGSGTRLTVV.

The chain uses TRBV4-1 and TRBJ2-2; TRBD2 might be the D (5 bases). Germline-derived CDR1 and CDR2 are MGHRA and YSYEKL. Between the trimmed V and J ends, which lost 0 bases and 0 bases, there was a span of 8 bases. The CDR3 contains 16 residues. CDR3 region: CASSQDRGANTGELFF. In DNA form, the CDR3 reads TGCGCCAGCAGCCAAGATCGGGGAGCGAACACCGGGGAGCTGTTTTTT.

The chain recombines TRBV6-5 with TRBJ2-3; 7 bases match TRBD1. V dropped 4 bases and J dropped 6; count of bases not matched to a gene: 4. The germline V gene encodes CDR1 MNHEY and CDR2 SVGAGI. CDR3 size: 13 residues. Here the CDR3 DNA reads TGTGCCAGCAGTTCCGACAGGGTGGATACGCAGTATTTT. Residues: CASSSDRVDTQYF.

The V call is TRBV28, the J call TRBJ2-3; 7 bases align to TRBD1. Germline V gene sequence: CDR1 MDHEN, CDR2 SYDVKM. V was pared by 3 bases and J by 7 bases, with 7 bases of the junction left unmatched. This CDR3 comprises 14 residues. The CDR3 is CASSFLDRPHTQYF. In nucleotides, the CDR3 is TGTGCCAGCAGTTTCCTGGACAGGCCCCATACGCAGTATTTT. Looking up the rest from reference TRBV28 and TRBJ2-3 gives the full variable domain: DVKVTQSSRYLVKRTGEKVFLECVQDMDHENMFWYRQDPGLGLRLIYFSYDVKMKEKGDIPEGYSVSREKKERFSLILESASTNQTSMYLCASSFLDRPHTQYFGPGTRLTVL.

The rearrangement uses TRBV28 and TRBJ2-2; D is perhaps TRBD1 (6 bases). Germline V gene sequence: CDR1 MDHEN, CDR2 SYDVKM. The CDR3 totals 18 residues. Trimming shortened V by 3 bases and J by 0 bases, and 17 bases separated the two germline ends. The CDR3 sequence: CASSFSQGMGSNTGELFF. CDR3 nucleotide sequence: TGTGCCAGCAGTTTTTCGCAGGGGATGGGGTCGAACACCGGGGAGCTGTTTTTT.

This sequence joins TRBV10-2 and TRBJ2-7, with D possibly matching TRBD2 (6 bases). The CDR3 loop spans 18 amino acids. The ends were cut back, 0 bases at V and 1 base at J, with 19 bases in the middle. Germline CDR1 is WSHSY and CDR2 is SAAADI. Written as DNA, the CDR3 is TGCGCCAGCAGTGAGTCGCGTGGTAGGAGGGGTGGGTCCTACGAGCAGTACTTC. Translated: CASSESRGRRGGSYEQYF.

This clone appeared once. This chain connects TRBV6-4 to TRBJ2-3; D remains unclear. The CDR3 consists of 10 residues. CDR1 is MRHNA, CDR2 SNTAGT, per germline. The V and J ends lost 9 bases and 10 bases respectively, with 11 bases between them. The CDR3 DNA reads TGTGCCAGTCCCCTCAGTCCGCAGTATTTT. It specifies CASPLSPQYF.

The J gene is TRBJ2-5, the V gene TRBV10-3, with 7 bases aligning to TRBD1. The V and J ends lost 3 bases and 4 bases, in that order; junction bases with no gene match: 2. This CDR3 has 13 amino acids. Per the germline V gene, CDR1 is ENHRY and CDR2 is SYGVKD. DNA for the CDR3: TGTGCCATCAGTGAATGGACAGGAGAGACCCAGTACTTC. Protein: CAISEWTGETQYF.

This clone is a singleton in its sample. The rearrangement links TRBV29-1 to TRBJ2-5, with D maybe TRBD1 (5 bases). V lost 2 bases to trimming and J lost 5 bases, with 21 bases between them. The CDR3 covers 16 residues. The germline gives CDR1 SQVTM, CDR2 ANQGSEA. The CDR3 region is CSVEPTEPRPKETQYF. The DNA for the CDR3 is TGCAGCGTTGAACCGACAGAGCCGAGGCCCAAGGAGACCCAGTACTTC. Using reference TRBV29-1 and TRBJ2-5 for the parts outside the CDR3, the full variable domain is SAVISQKPSRDICQRGTSLTIQCQVDSQVTMMFWYRQQPGQSLTLIATANQGSEATYESGFVIDKFPISRPNLTFSTLTVSNMSPEDSSIYLCSVEPTEPRPKETQYFGPGTRLLVL.

This clone has only one observation. V usage is TRBV5-6 and J usage is TRBJ2-5, with TRBD2 matching over 7 bases. This CDR3 contains 15 residues. The germline V gene has CDR1 SGHDT and CDR2 YYEEEE. Trimming took 3 bases from V and 12 from J; bases not matched to a gene: 17. CDR3 region: CASSSAREGRAGEYF. CDR3 coding DNA: TGTGCCAGCAGCTCCGCTAGGGAGGGCAGGGCCGGCGAGTACTTC.

This clone was recorded once. The chain joins TRBV5-1 to TRBJ2-4; 8 bases are a match to TRBD1. Trimming at V came to 4 bases and at J to 7 bases, leaving 4 bases not matched to a gene. This CDR3 contains 13 residues. From germline, CDR1 is SGHRS and CDR2 YFSETQ. CDR3 protein: CASSGTGLNIQYF. For the CDR3, the DNA is TGCGCCAGCAGCGGGACAGGTCTGAACATTCAGTACTTC.

The V call is TRBV14, the J call TRBJ2-7, with 8 bases that match TRBD1. This CDR3 has 13 residues. Looked up from germline, CDR1 is SGHDN and CDR2 is FVKESK. V shed 6 bases, J shed 3 bases, and the junction held 4 bases outside the gene matches. CDR3: CASRARGLYEQYF. CDR3 coding DNA: TGTGCCAGCAGAGCCAGGGGGCTCTACGAGCAGTACTTC.

The chain carries TRBV27 and TRBJ2-6; 7 bases are shared with TRBD2. This CDR3 contains 15 residues. V lost 6 bases, J lost 2 bases, and 4 bases stayed unmatched. From germline, CDR1 is MNHEY and CDR2 SMNVEV (reference sequence). CDR3 in DNA: TGTGCCAGCAGCGTAGCGGGTACTGGGGCCAACGTCCTGACTTTC. This translates into CASSVAGTGANVLTF.

V and J are TRBV6-1 and TRBJ2-3, with a tentative D call TRBD2 (5 bases). The ends were cut back, 3 bases at V and 2 bases at J, with 9 bases in the middle. Germline CDR1 and CDR2: MNHNS and SASEGT. The CDR3 contains 14 residues. The CDR3 sequence: CASSDGLFTDTQYF. The CDR3 DNA reads TGTGCCAGCAGTGACGGACTTTTCACAGATACGCAGTATTTT.

The chain uses TRBV27 and TRBJ2-1; 7 nucleotides match TRBD2. CDR3 size: 16 residues. Germline V gives CDR1 MNHEY, CDR2 SMNVEV (reference sequence). V lost 0 bases to trimming and J lost 7 bases; unmatched junction nucleotides: 9. The CDR3 loop reads CASSLSVETSLNEQFF. For the CDR3, the DNA is TGTGCCAGCAGTTTATCGGTCGAGACTAGCTTAAATGAGCAGTTCTTC.

This clone was seen once. The chain employs TRBV10-3 and TRBJ2-3; a possible D gene is TRBD2 (6 bases). CDR1 and CDR2 from the germline V gene are ENHRY and SYGVKD. This CDR3 spans 16 amino acids. The V end lost 5 bases, the J end lost 0 bases, and 15 bases lay between the germline ends. The CDR3 nucleotides are TGTGCCATCAGTAAAGGAGGGACTGATAGCACAGATACGCAGTATTTT. It is translated as CAISKGGTDSTDTQYF.

V gene TRBV5-1 combines with J gene TRBJ2-7; TRBD2 matches 13 bases. Trimming cost V 3 bases and J 0 bases; bases outside gene matches: 3. Germline CDR1 SGHRS, CDR2 YFSETQ. The CDR3 has 16 amino acids. CDR3 loop: CASSSRLAGGSYEQYF. The CDR3 DNA reads as TGCGCCAGCAGCTCTCGACTAGCGGGAGGCTCCTACGAGCAGTACTTC. The complete variable domain, with remaining parts taken from reference TRBV5-1 and TRBJ2-7, reads KAGVTQTPRYLIKTRGQQVTLSCSPISGHRSVSWYQQTPGQGLQFLFEYFSETQRNKGNFPGRFSGRQFSNSRSEMNVSTLELGDSALYLCASSSRLAGGSYEQYFGPGTRLTVT.

The chain combines TRBV7-2 with TRBJ2-6; TRBD1 is a possible D gene (5 bases). Germline-derived CDR1 and CDR2 are SGHTA and FQGNSA. The length of the CDR3 is 14 residues. The germline V and J ends were trimmed by 6 bases and 0 bases, with 6 bases remaining between them. The CDR3 sequence is CASSGHSGANVLTF. Written as DNA, the CDR3 is TGTGCCAGCAGTGGACACTCTGGGGCCAACGTCCTGACTTTC.

The genes are TRBV6-5 and TRBJ2-7; 10 bases match TRBD1. The V gene's germline CDR1 is MNHEY and CDR2 SVGAGI. This CDR3 has 15 amino acids. V lost 0 bases, J lost 5 bases, and 4 bases stayed unmatched. CDR3 sequence (DNA): TGTGCCAGCAGTTACTCGAGGACAGGGGGTCACGAGCAGTACTTC. It is translated as CASSYSRTGGHEQYF.

The chain recombines TRBV28 with TRBJ2-7; 7 nucleotides agree with TRBD1. Germline lookup yields CDR1 MDHEN and CDR2 SYDVKM. CDR3 length: 12 amino acids. Trimming at V came to 5 bases and at J to 2 bases, leaving 0 bases not matched to a gene. The CDR3 bases are TGTGCCAGCAGTCAGGGGGCCTACGAGCAGTACTTC. Translating gives CASSQGAYEQYF.

V is TRBV7-2 and J is TRBJ1-3, with 8 positions matching TRBD1. The V gene's germline CDR1 is SGHTA and CDR2 FQGNSA. V lost 5 bases, J lost 2 bases, and 5 bases stayed unmatched. The CDR3 totals 15 residues. The CDR3 DNA sequence: TGTGCCAGCAGCGGTCGACAGGGGCCTGGAAACACCATATATTTT. Translating gives CASSGRQGPGNTIYF.